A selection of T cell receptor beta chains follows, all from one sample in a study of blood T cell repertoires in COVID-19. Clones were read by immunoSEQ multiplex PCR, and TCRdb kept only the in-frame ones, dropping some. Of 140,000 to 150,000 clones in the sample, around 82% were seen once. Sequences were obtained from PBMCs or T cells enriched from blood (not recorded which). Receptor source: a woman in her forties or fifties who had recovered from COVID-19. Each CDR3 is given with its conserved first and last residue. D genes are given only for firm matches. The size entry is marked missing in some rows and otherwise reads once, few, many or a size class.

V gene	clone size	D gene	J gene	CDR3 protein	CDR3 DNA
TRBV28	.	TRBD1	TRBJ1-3	CASSVLAGTGGNTIYF	TGTGCCAGCAGTGTCCTTGCCGGGACAGGGGGAAACACCATATATTTT
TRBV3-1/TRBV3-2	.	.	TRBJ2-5	CASSQDTGQETQYF	TGTGCCAGCAGCCAAGATACAGGGCAAGAGACCCAGTACTTC
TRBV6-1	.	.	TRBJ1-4	CASSDNSLNEKLFF	TGTGCCAGCAGTGACAACAGCCTTAATGAAAAACTGTTTTTT
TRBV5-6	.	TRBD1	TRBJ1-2	CASSEGAEFNYGYTF	TGTGCCAGCAGCGAGGGGGCAGAGTTTAACTATGGCTACACCTTC
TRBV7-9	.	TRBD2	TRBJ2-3	CASSLDGGVADTQYF	TGTGCCAGCAGCTTAGACGGGGGGGTGGCAGATACGCAGTATTTT
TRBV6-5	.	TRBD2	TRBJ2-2	CASNLAGPNTGELFF	TGTGCCAGCAACCTAGCGGGGCCGAACACCGGGGAGCTGTTTTTT
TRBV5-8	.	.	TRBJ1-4	CASSINRGEKLFF	TGTGCCAGCAGCATCAACAGAGGGGAAAAACTGTTTTTT
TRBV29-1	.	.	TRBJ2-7	CSVASWRTYEQYF	TGCAGCGTAGCTTCTTGGAGGACCTACGAGCAGTACTTC
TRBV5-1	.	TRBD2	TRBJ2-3	CASSPGLAASTDTQYF	TGCGCCAGCAGCCCGGGACTAGCGGCTAGCACAGATACGCAGTATTTT
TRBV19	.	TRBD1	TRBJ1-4	CASSISLTGGEEKLFF	TGTGCCAGTAGTATTTCCTTGACAGGGGGAGAAGAAAAACTGTTTTTT
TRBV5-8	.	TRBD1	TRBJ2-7	CASSFLSPQGVLYEQYF	TGTGCCAGCAGCTTTCTTTCGCCACAGGGGGTCCTCTACGAGCAGTACTTC
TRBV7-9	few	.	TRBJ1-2	CASSLDSNYGYTF	TGTGCCAGCAGCTTAGACTCTAACTATGGCTACACCTTC
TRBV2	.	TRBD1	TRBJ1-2	CASTAIVAGGYGYTF	TGTGCCAGCACAGCAATCGTGGCAGGGGGATATGGCTACACCTTC
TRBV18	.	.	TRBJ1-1	CASSLQVNTEAFF	TGTGCCAGCTCACTACAGGTTAACACTGAAGCTTTCTTT
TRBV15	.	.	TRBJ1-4	CATGGASRTTNEKLFF	TGTGCTACCGGAGGAGCTTCAAGAACAACTAATGAAAAACTGTTTTTT
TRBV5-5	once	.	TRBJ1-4	CASSRDTYEKLFF	TGTGCCAGCAGCCGGGACACCTATGAAAAACTGTTTTTT
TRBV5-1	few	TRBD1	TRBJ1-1	CASSLPTGGADTEAFF	TGCGCCAGCAGCCTACCAACAGGGGGCGCGGACACTGAAGCTTTCTTT
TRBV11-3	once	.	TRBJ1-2	CASSLDQRVQPNYGYTF	TGTGCCAGCAGCTTAGATCAGCGGGTCCAGCCTAACTATGGCTACACCTTC
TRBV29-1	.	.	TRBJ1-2	CSVDSGDYGYTF	TGCAGCGTTGACTCGGGAGACTATGGCTACACCTTC
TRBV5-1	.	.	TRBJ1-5	CASSFSENQPQHF	TGCGCCAGCAGCTTCTCTGAGAATCAGCCCCAGCATTTT
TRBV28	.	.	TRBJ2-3	CASRLTDTQYF	TGTGCCAGCAGGCTAACAGATACGCAGTATTTT
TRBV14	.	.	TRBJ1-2	CASSHLNYGYTF	TGTGCCAGCAGCCACCTTAACTATGGCTACACCTTC
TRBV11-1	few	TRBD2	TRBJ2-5	CASSDPLGLAQETQYF	TGTGCCAGCAGCGATCCACTGGGACTAGCGCAAGAGACCCAGTACTTC
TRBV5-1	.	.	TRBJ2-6	CASSLGAGLHSGANVLTF	TGCGCCAGCAGCTTGGGGGCAGGGCTACACTCTGGGGCCAACGTCCTGACTTTC
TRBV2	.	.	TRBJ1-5	CASRSNQPQHF	TGTGCCAGCCGTTCTAATCAGCCCCAGCATTTT
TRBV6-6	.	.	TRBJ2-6	CASSEISGANVLTF	TGTGCCAGCAGTGAGATCTCTGGGGCCAACGTCCTGACTTTC
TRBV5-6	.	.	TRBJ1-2	CASRKTGPYGYTF	TGTGCCAGCAGAAAGACAGGACCGTATGGCTACACCTTC
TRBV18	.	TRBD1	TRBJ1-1	CASSLDRVSEAFF	TGTGCCAGCTCATTGGACAGGGTAAGTGAAGCTTTCTTT
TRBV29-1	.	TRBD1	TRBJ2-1	CSVGDSYYNEQFF	TGCAGCGTGGGGGACAGTTACTACAATGAGCAGTTCTTC
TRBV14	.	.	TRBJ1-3	CASSLSNSGNTIYF	TGTGCCAGCAGCCTGAGTAACTCTGGAAACACCATATATTTT
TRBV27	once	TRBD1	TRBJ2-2	CASSSVSTGAGRTGELFF	TGTGCCAGCAGTTCCGTCTCGACAGGGGCTGGGAGGACCGGGGAGCTGTTTTTT
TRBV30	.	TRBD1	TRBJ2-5	CACRTGAGETQYF	TGTGCCTGCAGAACAGGGGCCGGAGAGACCCAGTACTTC
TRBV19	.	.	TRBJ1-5	CASEVRGGQPQHF	TGTGCCAGTGAAGTCCGGGGGGGCCAGCCCCAGCATTTT
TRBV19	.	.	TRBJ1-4	CASRFEGATNEKLFF	TGTGCCAGTCGGTTTGAGGGGGCAACTAATGAAAAACTGTTTTTT
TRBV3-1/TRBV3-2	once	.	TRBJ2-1	CASSQGRAHNEQFF	TGTGCCAGCAGCCAAGGCAGGGCCCACAATGAGCAGTTCTTC
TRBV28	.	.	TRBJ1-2	CASSLPAARGTNYGYTF	TGTGCCAGCAGTTTACCGGCAGCTAGGGGTACTAACTATGGCTACACCTTC
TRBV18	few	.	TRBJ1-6	CASSSYGTRNSPLHF	TGTGCCAGCTCATCGTACGGGACAAGGAATTCACCCCTCCACTTT
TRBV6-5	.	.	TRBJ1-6	CASSSRDNYNSPLHF	TGTGCCAGCAGTTCCCGGGACAACTATAATTCACCCCTCCACTTT
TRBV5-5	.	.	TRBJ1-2	CASSLEPQAPYLNYGYTF	TGTGCCAGCAGCTTGGAGCCGCAGGCCCCTTACCTTAACTATGGCTACACCTTC
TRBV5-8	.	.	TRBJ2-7	CASSLRGAWGEQYF	TGTGCCAGCAGCTTGCGGGGGGCCTGGGGAGAGCAGTACTTC
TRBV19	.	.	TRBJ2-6	CASSIVGQGSSGANVLTF	TGTGCCAGTAGTATAGTAGGGCAGGGTTCCTCTGGGGCCAACGTCCTGACTTTC